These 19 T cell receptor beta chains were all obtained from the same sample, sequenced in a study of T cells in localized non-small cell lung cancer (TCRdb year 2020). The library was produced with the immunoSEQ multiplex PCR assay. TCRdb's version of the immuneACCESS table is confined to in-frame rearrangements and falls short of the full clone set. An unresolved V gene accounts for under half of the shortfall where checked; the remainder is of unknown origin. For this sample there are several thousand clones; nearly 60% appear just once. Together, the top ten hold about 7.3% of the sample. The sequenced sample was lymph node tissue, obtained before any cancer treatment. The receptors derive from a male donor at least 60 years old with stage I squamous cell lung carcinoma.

CDR3 loop: CASSSPGTFYEQYF. The CDR3 DNA follows: TGTGCCAGCAGTTCTCCCGGGACCTTCTACGAGCAGTACTTC. V usage is TRBV28 and J usage is TRBJ2-7; either TRBD1 or TRBD2 may fit D (5 bases each). Germline lookup yields CDR1 MDHEN and CDR2 SYDVKM. The CDR3 runs to 14 residues. V was pared by 4 bases and J by 3 bases, with 13 bases between.

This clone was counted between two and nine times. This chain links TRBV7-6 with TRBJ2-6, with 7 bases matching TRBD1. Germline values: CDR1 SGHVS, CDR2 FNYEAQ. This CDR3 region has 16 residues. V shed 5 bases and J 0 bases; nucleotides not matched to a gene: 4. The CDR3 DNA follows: TGTGCCAGCAGCCACGGACAGGACTCTGGGGCCAACGTCCTGACTTTC. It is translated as CASSHGQDSGANVLTF.

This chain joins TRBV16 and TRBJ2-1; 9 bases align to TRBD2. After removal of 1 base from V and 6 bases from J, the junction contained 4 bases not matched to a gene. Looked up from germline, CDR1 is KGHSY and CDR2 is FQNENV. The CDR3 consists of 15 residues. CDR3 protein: CASSQLGSGGNEQFF. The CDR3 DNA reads TGTGCCAGCAGCCAATTAGGTAGCGGGGGCAATGAGCAGTTCTTC.

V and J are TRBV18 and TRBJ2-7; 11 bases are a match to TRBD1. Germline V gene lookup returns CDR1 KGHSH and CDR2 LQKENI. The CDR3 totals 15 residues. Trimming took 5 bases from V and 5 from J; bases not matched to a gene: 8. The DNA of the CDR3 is TGTGCCAGCTCAAAGGGACAGGGGGTTGTCAACGAGCAGTACTTC. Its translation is CASSKGQGVVNEQYF.

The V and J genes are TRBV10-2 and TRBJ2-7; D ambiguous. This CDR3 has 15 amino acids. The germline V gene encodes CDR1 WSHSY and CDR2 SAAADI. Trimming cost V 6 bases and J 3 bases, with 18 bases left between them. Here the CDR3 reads CASSLSPRLHYEQYF. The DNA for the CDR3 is TGCGCCAGCAGCTTGAGCCCTCGGCTCCACTACGAGCAGTACTTC.

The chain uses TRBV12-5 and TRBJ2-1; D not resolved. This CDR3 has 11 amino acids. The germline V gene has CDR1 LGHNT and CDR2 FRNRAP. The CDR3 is CASTLNNEQFF. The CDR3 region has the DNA TGTGCCAGCACCCTGAACAATGAGCAGTTCTTC.

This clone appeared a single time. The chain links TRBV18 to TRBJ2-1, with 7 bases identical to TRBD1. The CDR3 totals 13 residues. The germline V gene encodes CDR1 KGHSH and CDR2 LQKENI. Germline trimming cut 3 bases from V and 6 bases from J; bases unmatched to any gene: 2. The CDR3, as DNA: TGTGCCAGCTCACCCGACAGGGTCAATGAGCAGTTCTTC. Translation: CASSPDRVNEQFF.

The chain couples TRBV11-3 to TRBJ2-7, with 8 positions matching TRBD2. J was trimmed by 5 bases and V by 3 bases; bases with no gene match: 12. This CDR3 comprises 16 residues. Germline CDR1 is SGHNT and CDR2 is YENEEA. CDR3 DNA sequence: TGTGCCAGCAGCTTGATGAAGCGGGAGCCACGCCACGAGCAGTACTTC. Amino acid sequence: CASSLMKREPRHEQYF. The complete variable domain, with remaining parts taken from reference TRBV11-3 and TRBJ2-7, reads EAGVVQSPRYKIIEKKQPVAFWCNPISGHNTLYWYLQNLGQGPELLIRYENEEAVDDSQLPKDRFSAERLKGVDSTLKIQPAELGDSAVYLCASSLMKREPRHEQYFGPGTRLTVT.

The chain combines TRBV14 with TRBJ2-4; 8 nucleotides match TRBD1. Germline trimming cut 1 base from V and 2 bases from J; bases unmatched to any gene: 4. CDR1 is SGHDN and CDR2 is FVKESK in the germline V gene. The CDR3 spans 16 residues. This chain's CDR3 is CASSQVGQGPKNIQYF. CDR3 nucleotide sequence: TGTGCCAGCAGCCAAGTCGGACAGGGTCCCAAAAACATTCAGTACTTC.

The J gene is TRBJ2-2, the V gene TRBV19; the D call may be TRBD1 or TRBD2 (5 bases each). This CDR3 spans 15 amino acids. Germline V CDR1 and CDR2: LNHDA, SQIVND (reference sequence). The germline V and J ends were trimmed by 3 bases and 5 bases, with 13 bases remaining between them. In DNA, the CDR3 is TGTGCCAGTAGTATGTCTCCGGGACCTACCGGGGAGCTGTTTTTT. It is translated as CASSMSPGPTGELFF.

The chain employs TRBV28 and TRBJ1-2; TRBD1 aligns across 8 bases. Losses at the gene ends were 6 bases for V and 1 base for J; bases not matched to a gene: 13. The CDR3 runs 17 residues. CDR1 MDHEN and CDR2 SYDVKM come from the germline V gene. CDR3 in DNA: TGTGCCAGCAGCCGCCCGGTGGCAGGGGGCGGTAACTATGGCTACACCTTC. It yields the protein CASSRPVAGGGNYGYTF.

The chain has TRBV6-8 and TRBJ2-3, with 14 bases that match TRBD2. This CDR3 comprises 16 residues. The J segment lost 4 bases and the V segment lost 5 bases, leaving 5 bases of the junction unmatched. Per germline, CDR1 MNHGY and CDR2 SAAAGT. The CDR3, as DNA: TGTGCCAGCAGTCGCGGACTAGCGGGAGGAGCAGATACGCAGTATTTT. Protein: CASSRGLAGGADTQYF.

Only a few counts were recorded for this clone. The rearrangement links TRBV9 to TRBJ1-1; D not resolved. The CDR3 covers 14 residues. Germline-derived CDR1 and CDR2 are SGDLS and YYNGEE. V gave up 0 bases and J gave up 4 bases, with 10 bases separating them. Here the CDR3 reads CASSVEGRGTEAFF. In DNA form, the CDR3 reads TGTGCCAGCAGCGTAGAGGGAAGAGGCACTGAAGCTTTCTTT.

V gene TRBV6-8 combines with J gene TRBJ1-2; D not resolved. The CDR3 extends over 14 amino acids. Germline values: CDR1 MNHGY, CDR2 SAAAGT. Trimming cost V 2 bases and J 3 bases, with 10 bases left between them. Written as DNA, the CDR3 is TGTGCCAGCAGTTACACGGCATCTTACTATGGCTACACCTTC. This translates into CASSYTASYYGYTF.

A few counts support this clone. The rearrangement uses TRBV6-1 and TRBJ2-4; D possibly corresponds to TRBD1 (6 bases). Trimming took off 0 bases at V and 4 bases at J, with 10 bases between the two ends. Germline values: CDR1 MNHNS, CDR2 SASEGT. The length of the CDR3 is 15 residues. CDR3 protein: CASSEAIGGKNIQYF. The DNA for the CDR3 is TGTGCCAGCAGTGAAGCGATAGGGGGAAAAAACATTCAGTACTTC.

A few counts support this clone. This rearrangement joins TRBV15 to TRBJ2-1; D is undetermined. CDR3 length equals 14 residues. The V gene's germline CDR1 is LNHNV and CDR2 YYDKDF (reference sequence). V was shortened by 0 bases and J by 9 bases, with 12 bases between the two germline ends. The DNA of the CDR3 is TGTGCCACCAGCAGAGAGCACCTGGACGGTGAGCAGTTCTTC. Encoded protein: CATSREHLDGEQFF.

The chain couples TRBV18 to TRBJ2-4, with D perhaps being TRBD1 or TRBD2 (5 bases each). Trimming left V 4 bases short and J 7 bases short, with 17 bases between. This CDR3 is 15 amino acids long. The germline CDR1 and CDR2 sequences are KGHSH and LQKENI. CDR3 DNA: TGTGCCAGCTCACTGCAGGGTTACGGGGTTAACATTCAGTACTTC. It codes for CASSLQGYGVNIQYF. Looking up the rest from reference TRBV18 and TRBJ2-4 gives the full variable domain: NAGVMQNPRHLVRRRGQEARLRCSPMKGHSHVYWYRQLPEEGLKFMVYLQKENIIDESGMPKERFSAEFPKEGPSILRIQQVVRGDSAAYFCASSLQGYGVNIQYFGAGTRLSVL.

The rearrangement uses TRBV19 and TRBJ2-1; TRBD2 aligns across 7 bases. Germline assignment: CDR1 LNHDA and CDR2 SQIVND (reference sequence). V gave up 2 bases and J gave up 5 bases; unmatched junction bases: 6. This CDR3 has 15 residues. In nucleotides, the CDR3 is TGTGCCAGTAGTATATCTAGCGGAGCCCACAATGAGCAGTTCTTC. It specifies CASSISSGAHNEQFF.

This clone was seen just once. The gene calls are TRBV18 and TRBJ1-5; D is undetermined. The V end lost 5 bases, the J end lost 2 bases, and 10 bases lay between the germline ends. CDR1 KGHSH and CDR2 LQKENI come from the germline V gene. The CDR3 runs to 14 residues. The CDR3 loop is CASSAESGNQPQHF. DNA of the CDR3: TGTGCCAGCTCAGCCGAATCGGGCAATCAGCCCCAGCATTTT. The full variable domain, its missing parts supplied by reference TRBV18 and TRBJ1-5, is NAGVMQNPRHLVRRRGQEARLRCSPMKGHSHVYWYRQLPEEGLKFMVYLQKENIIDESGMPKERFSAEFPKEGPSILRIQQVVRGDSAAYFCASSAESGNQPQHFGDGTRLSIL.